In this sample, the clone carrying this T cell receptor (beta chain) turned up once. This CDR3 has 14 amino acids. Germline V gives CDR1 WSHSY, CDR2 SAAADI. Trimming took 5 bases from V and 0 from J, leaving 8 bases between them. This entry comes from a study of blood T cell repertoires in COVID-19. As for the study in general: Acute and convalescent COVID-19 samples came from the United States, Italy and Spain. In each case, the material was cDNA or gDNA derived from T cells, B-cell-depleted T cells, or PBMCs.

Authors' methods: Cell counts per sample came from amplifying reference gene primers. Sequencing was performed with immunoSEQ multiplex PCR; in TCRdb, only in-frame clones are kept and a portion is missing. The V and J calls and the clone size are those of that table, but D and trimming were determined from the DNA. This sample yields under 300,000 clones, of which approximately 80% are seen a single time; 2.5% to 3% belongs to the top ten. The clonotype originates from a woman between 55 and 75 years old with active or convalescent COVID-19. This chain joins TRBV10-2 and TRBJ1-3; tentatively, D is TRBD1 (6 bases). The source material was peripheral blood. Here the CDR3 reads CASSQGFSGNTIYF. The CDR3 region has the DNA TGCGCCAGCAGTCAGGGGTTCTCTGGAAACACCATATATTTT.